This TCR beta chain was recorded in a study of beta chain features in type 1 diabetes. Study-wide findings and caveats: Individuals with type 1 diabetes displayed fewer insertions and more deletions at VDJ junctions. In the patient group, naive, central memory and Treg TCRB repertoires seemed more alike than in the healthy donor group. TCRB CDR3 length was moderately but significantly reduced in all four CD4+ subsets of Type 1 diabetes patients.

CD45RO/CCR7/CD25/CD127/CD95/CD27 sorting isolated CD4+ naive, central memory, regulatory and stem cell-like memory cells. Expressed TCRB transcripts were sequenced after all isolated RNA was converted to cDNA. Naive, central memory and regulatory T cell samples averaged about 3.5 million reads. TCRdb's table, derived via immunoSEQ multiplex PCR, lists solely in-frame clones and lacks some. In the table there are around 710,000 clones, 12% of which are singletons. This clone was seen more than once but under ten times. Antigen unknown. The clonotype comes from a man aged 30 to 45 with type 1 diabetes. The sequenced sample was naive CD4+ T cells from blood.

The CDR3 reads CASSFTTGRLLYEQYF. The CDR3, as DNA: TGTGCCAGCAGCTTCACGACAGGGCGACTCCTCTACGAGCAGTACTTC. The J gene is TRBJ2-7, the V gene TRBV7-8; 7 nucleotides agree with TRBD1. This CDR3 spans 16 amino acids. Germline-derived CDR1 and CDR2 are SGHVS and FQNEAQ. Germline trimming cut 3 bases from V and 3 bases from J; bases unmatched to any gene: 11.